This TCR beta chain was captured in a study of T cell repertoires in cytomegalovirus infection. Looking at the study overall: It was recently identified HLA-C-restricted and well-studied HLA-B-restricted CMV epitopes that the study used. A matching HLA type, together with CMV infection, was signaled by public TCR beta signatures. Study results and limitations: Adding up the frequency of public TCR beta families identified people who carried CMV plus the relevant HLA. HLA-C-restricted TCR beta clonotypes specific for CMV led the ex vivo response.

This clonotype has a handful of counts. Its matching antigen is unknown. The CDR3 contains 16 residues. V dropped 7 bases and J dropped 3; count of bases not matched to a gene: 10. CDR1 is MNHNY and CDR2 is SVGAGI in the germline V gene (reference sequence). TCRdb recomputed calls from the reads with MiXCR, one row per CDR3 protein. This repertoire shows fewer than 850,000 distinct CDR3 sequences, 25% to 35% found once; its top ten account for around 13%. The sequenced sample was cultured CD8+ T cells from PBMCs, obtained from culture after CMV antigen stimulation. The chain uses TRBV6-6 and TRBJ2-5; 11 positions agree with TRBD2. This receptor was obtained from a human donor in good health (CMV status not recorded). Some clones in this sample may be carry-over from other donors' samples. The DNA for the CDR3 is TGTGCCAGCACCCTTACCGAGACTAGCGGGAAAGAGACCCAGTACTTC. The encoded protein is CASTLTETSGKETQYF.